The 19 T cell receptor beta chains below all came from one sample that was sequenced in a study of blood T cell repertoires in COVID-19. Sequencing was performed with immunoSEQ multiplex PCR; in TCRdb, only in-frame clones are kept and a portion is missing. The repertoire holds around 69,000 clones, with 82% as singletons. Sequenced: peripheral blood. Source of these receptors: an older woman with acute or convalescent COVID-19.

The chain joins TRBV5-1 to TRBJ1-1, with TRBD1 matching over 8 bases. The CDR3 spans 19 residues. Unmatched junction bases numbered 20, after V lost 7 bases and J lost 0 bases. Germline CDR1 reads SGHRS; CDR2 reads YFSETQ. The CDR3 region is CASPPMRTRTGRLNTEAFF. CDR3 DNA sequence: TGCGCCAGCCCCCCAATGAGAACTAGGACAGGGCGACTGAACACTGAAGCTTTCTTT.

CDR3 sequence: CASSERDRVGGGYTF. The CDR3 nucleotides read TGCGCCAGCAGCGAACGGGACAGGGTAGGAGGCGGCTACACCTTC. The chain combines TRBV4-1 with TRBJ1-2, with 9 bases identical to TRBD1. The CDR3 length is 15 residues. Trimming at V came to 5 bases and at J to 8 bases, leaving 12 bases not matched to a gene. Germline lookup yields CDR1 MGHRA and CDR2 YSYEKL.

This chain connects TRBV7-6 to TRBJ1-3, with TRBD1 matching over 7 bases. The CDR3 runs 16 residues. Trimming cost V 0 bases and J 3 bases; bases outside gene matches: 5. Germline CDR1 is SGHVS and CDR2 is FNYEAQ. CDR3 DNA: TGTGCCAGCAGCTTAGCAGTTAGGACAGGTGGAAACACCATATATTTT. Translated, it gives CASSLAVRTGGNTIYF.

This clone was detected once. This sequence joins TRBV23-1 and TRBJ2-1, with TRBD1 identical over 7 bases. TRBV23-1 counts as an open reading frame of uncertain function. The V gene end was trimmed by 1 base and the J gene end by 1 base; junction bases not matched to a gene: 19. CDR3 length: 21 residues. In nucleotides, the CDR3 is TGCGCCAGCAGTCAATTAAGTTTCCGCAAGAAACAGACAGGGTCCTACAATGAGCAGTTCTTC. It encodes CASSQLSFRKKQTGSYNEQFF.

The CDR3 protein is CASSQGRLAGSTDTQYF. CDR3 DNA sequence: TGCGCCAGCAGCCAGGGGAGACTAGCGGGGTCCACAGATACGCAGTATTTT. This chain uses TRBV4-1 with TRBJ2-3; 11 nucleotides line up with TRBD2. CDR1 MGHRA and CDR2 YSYEKL come from the germline V gene. The V gene end was trimmed by 3 bases and the J gene end by 2 bases; junction bases not matched to a gene: 7. The CDR3 loop spans 17 amino acids.

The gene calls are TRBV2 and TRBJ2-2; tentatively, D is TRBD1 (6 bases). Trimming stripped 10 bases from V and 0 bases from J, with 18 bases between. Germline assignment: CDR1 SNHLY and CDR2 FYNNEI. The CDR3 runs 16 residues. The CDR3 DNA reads TGTGCCACCCGGCAGGGGCCTATCACGAACACCGGGGAGCTGTTTTTT. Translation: CATRQGPITNTGELFF. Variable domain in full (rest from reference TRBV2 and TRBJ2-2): EPEVTQTPSHQVTQMGQEVILRCVPISNHLYFYWYRQILGQKVEFLVSFYNNEISEKSEIFDDQFSVERPDGSNFTLKIRSTKLEDSAMYFCATRQGPITNTGELFFGEGSRLTVL.

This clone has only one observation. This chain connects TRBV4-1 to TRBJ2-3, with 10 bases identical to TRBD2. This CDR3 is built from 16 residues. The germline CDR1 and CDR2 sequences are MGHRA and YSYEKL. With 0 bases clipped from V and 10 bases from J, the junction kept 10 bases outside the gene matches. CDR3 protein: CASSQDFSGRRFPQYF. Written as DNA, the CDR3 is TGCGCCAGCAGCCAAGATTTTAGCGGGAGGAGGTTCCCGCAGTATTTT.

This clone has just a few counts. CDR3 coding DNA: TGTGCCAGTAGTTCGCGACAGGCATCTAACTATGGCTACACCTTC. This gives the protein CASSSRQASNYGYTF. This sequence joins TRBV19 and TRBJ1-2; TRBD1 is a possible D gene (6 bases). V gave up 5 bases and J gave up 0 bases, with 13 bases separating them. Germline CDR1 is LNHDA and CDR2 is SQIVND (reference sequence). The CDR3 contains 15 residues.

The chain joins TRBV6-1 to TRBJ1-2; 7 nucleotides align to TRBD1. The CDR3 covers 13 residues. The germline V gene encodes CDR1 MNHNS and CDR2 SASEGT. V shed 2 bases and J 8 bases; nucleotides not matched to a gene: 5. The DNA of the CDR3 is TGTGCCAGCAGTGAACAGGGGGATGAAGGCTACACCTTC. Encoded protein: CASSEQGDEGYTF.

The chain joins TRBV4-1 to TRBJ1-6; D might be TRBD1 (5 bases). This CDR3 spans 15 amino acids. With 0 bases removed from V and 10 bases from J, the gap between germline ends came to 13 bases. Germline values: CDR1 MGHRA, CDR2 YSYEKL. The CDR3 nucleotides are TGCGCCAGCAGCCAAGATTGGGCAGGGCGGTCACCCCTCCACTTT. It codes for CASSQDWAGRSPLHF.

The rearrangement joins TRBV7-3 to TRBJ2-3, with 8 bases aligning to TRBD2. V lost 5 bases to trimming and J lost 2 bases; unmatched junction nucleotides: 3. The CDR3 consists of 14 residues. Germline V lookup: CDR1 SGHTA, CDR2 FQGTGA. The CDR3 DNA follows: TGTGCCAGCAGCCCCGGGGGGGTCACAGATACGCAGTATTTT. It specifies CASSPGGVTDTQYF.

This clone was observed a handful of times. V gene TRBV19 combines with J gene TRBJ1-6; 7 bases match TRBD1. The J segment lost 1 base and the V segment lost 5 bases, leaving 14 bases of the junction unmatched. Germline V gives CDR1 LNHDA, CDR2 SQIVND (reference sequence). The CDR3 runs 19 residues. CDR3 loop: CASSSFGPKGASYNSPLHF. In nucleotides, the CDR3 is TGTGCCAGTAGTTCCTTCGGCCCGAAGGGGGCATCCTATAATTCACCCCTCCACTTT.

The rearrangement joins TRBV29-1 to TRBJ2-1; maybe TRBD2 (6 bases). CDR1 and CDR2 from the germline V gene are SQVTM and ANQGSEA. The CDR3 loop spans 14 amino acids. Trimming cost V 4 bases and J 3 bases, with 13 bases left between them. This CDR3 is CSVVGSGGYNEQFF. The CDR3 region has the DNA TGCAGCGTTGTGGGCTCCGGGGGCTACAATGAGCAGTTCTTC.

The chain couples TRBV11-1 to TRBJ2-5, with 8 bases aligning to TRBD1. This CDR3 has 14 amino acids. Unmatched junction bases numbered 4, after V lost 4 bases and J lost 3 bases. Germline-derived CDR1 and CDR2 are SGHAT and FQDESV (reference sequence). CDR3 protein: CASSSGTGEETQYF. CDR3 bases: TGTGCCAGCAGCTCAGGGACAGGTGAAGAGACCCAGTACTTC.

Here the CDR3 reads CASGLYRQASDTRDSPLHF. CDR3 DNA: TGTGCTAGTGGTTTGTATCGACAGGCCAGCGATACACGGGATTCACCCCTCCACTTT. V is TRBV12-5 and J is TRBJ1-6, with D maybe TRBD1 (6 bases). There are 19 residues in the CDR3. The V and J ends lost 2 bases and 8 bases respectively, with 25 bases between them. CDR1 and CDR2 (germline): LGHNT, FRNRAP. The entire variable domain, with the rest obtained from reference TRBV12-5 and TRBJ1-6, is as follows: DARVTQTPRHKVTEMGQEVTMRCQPILGHNTVFWYRQTMMQGLELLAYFRNRAPLDDSGMPKDRFSAEMPDATLATLKIQPSEPRDSAVYFCASGLYRQASDTRDSPLHFGNGTRLTVT.

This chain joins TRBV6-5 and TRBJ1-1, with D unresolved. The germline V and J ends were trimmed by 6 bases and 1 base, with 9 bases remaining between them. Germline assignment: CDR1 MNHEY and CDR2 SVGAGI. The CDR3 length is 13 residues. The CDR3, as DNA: TGTGCCAGCAGGGCCCGCCCGAACACTGAAGCTTTCTTT. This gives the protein CASRARPNTEAFF.

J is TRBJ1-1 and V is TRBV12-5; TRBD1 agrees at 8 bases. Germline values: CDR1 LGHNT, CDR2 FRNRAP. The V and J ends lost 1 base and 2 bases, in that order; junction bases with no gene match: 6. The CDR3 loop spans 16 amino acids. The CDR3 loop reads CASGLGGQGKNTEAFF. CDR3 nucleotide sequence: TGTGCTAGTGGTTTGGGCGGACAGGGCAAAAACACTGAAGCTTTCTTT.

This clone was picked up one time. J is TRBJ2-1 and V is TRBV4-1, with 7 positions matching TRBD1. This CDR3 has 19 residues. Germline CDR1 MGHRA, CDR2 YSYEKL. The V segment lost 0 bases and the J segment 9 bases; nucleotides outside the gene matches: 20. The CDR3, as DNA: TGCGCCAGCAGCCAAGATCGGCTCGTGGGAACAGGGGTTAAATTTGAGCAGTTCTTC. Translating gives CASSQDRLVGTGVKFEQFF.

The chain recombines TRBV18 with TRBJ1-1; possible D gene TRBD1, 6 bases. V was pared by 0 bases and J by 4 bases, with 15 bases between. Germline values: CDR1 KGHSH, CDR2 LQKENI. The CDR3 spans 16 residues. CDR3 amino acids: CASSPPQGRGGTEAFF. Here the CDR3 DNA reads TGTGCCAGCTCACCACCACAGGGCCGAGGGGGCACTGAAGCTTTCTTT.